This T cell receptor (beta chain) was sequenced during a study of blood T cell repertoires in COVID-19. As for the study in general: The United States, Italy and Spain supplied acute and convalescent COVID-19 samples. PBMCs, B-cell-depleted T cells, or T cells provided the cDNA or gDNA that made up the material.

Authors' processing steps: Estimation of nucleated cell counts was performed using reference gene primer amplification. The assay was immunoSEQ multiplex PCR, and TCRdb's table has in-frame clones only and misses some. V and J calls and clone size are those listed in that table; D and trimming were worked out from the DNA. The sample yields 70,000 or so clones, just over 85% seen once. The V gene lost 0 bases and the J gene lost 1 base, with 9 bases spanning the gap. Germline CDR1 and CDR2: MNHNY and SVGAGI (reference sequence). There are 15 residues in the CDR3. This chain joins TRBV6-6 and TRBJ2-5; weak D call: TRBD2 (5 bases). The TCR was taken from a young man with acute or convalescent COVID-19. Material for sequencing was peripheral blood. This CDR3 reads CASSYSTRGQETQYF. For the CDR3, the DNA is TGTGCCAGCAGTTACTCGACTCGGGGCCAAGAGACCCAGTACTTC.